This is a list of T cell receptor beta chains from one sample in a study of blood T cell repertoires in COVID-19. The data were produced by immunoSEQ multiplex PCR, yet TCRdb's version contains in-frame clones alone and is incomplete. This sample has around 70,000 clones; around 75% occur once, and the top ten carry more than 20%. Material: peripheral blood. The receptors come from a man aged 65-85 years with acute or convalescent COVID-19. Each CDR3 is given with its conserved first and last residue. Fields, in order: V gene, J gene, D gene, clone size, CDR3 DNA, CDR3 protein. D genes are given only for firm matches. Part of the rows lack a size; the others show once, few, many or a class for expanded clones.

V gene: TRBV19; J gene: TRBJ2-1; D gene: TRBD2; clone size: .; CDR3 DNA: TGTGCCAGTAGCCCACTAGCGGGAGGGTACAATGAGCAGTTCTTC; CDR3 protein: CASSPLAGGYNEQFF
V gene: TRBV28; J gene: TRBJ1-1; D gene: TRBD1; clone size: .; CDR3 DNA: TGTGCCAGCAGTTTGGTCATAGGACAGGGCCGCACTGAAGCTTTCTTT; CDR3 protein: CASSLVIGQGRTEAFF
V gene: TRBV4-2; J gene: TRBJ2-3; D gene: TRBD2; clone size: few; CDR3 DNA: TGTGCCAGCAGCCCCTTAGCGGGAGGGCCGTCTTCCTTTACGCAGTATTTT; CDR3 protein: CASSPLAGGPSSFTQYF
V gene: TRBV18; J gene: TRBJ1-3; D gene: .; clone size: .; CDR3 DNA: TGTGCCAGCCTTGAGACAAGCTCTGGAAACACCATATATTTT; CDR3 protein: CASLETSSGNTIYF
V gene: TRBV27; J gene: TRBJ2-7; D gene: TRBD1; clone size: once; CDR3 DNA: TGTGCCAGCAGTTCCCAACAGGGGGCTTACGAGCAGTACTTC; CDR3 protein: CASSSQQGAYEQYF
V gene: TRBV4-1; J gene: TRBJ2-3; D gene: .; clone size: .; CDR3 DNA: TGCGCCAGCAGCCCCCAGTGGGGAGGCACAGATACGCAGTATTTT; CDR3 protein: CASSPQWGGTDTQYF
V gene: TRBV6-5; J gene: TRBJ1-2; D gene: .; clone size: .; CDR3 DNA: TGTGCCAGCATCCAAAGCAGGTCGGGGTATGGCTACACCTTC; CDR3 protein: CASIQSRSGYGYTF
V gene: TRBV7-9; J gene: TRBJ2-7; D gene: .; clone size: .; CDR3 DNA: TGTGCCAGCAGCTTAGCGGGAGGATGGGAGCAGTACTTC; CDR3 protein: CASSLAGGWEQYF
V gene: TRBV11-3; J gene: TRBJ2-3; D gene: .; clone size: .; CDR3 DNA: TGTGCCAGCAGCGTCTCTGGAGGGCCAGATACGCAGTATTTT; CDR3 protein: CASSVSGGPDTQYF
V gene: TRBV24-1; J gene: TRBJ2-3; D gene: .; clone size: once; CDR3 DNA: TGTGCCACCAGTGATTTACCGGGACAAGGGAGCGGCACAGATACGCAGTATTTT; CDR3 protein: CATSDLPGQGSGTDTQYF
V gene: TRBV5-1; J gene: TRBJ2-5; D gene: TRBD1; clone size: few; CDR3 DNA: TGCGCCAGCAGCTTTCAGGGGGCCCAAGAGACCCAGTACTTC; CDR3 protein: CASSFQGAQETQYF
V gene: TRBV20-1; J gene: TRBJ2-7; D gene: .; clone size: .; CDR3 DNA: TGCAGTGCTAGTCTCTTAGCCTACGAGCAGTACTTC; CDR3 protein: CSASLLAYEQYF
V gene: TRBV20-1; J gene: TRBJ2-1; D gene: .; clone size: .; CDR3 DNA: TGCAGTGCTAGTGAGAGGGCTGAGCAGTTCTTC; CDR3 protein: CSASERAEQFF
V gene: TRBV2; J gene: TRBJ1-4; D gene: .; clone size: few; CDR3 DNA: TGTGCCAGCAGCAGGGAGGCACCTACAACTAATGAAAAACTGTTTTTT; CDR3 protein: CASSREAPTTNEKLFF
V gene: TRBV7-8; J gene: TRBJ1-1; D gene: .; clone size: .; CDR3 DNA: TGTGCCAGCAGCATACAGGTACCAAGCACTGAAGCTTTCTTT; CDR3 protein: CASSIQVPSTEAFF
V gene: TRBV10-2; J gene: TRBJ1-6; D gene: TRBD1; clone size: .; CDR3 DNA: TGCGCCAGCAGTGAACAGGGGAATTCACCCCTCCACTTT; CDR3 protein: CASSEQGNSPLHF
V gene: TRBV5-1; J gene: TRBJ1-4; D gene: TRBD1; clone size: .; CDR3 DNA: TGCGCCAGCAGCCCGCCACAGGGGGGAGATGAAAAACTGTTTTTT; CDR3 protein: CASSPPQGGDEKLFF
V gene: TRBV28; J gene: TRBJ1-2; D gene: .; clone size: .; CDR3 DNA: TGTGCCAGCAGTCCTCGGGGGTTCTTCTATGGCTACACCTTC; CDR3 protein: CASSPRGFFYGYTF
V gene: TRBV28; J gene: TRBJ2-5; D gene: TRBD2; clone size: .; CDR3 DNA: TGTGCCAGCAGTCCCCGCCTACTAGCGGGAGGATCGGAGACCCAGTACTTC; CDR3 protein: CASSPRLLAGGSETQYF
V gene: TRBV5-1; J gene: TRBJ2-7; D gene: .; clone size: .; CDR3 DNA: TGCGCCAGCAGCCTCCCCCAAGCGGGCAGTTCCTACGAGCAGTACTTC; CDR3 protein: CASSLPQAGSSYEQYF
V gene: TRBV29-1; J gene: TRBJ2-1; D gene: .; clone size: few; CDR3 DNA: TGCAGCGTTGTACCCGGGGAAGCGGCCTACAATGAGCAGTTCTTC; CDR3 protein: CSVVPGEAAYNEQFF
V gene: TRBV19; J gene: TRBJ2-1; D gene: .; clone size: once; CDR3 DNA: TGTGCCAGTAGTATAGGGTTCGGGGGTAATGGTGAGCAGTTCTTC; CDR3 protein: CASSIGFGGNGEQFF
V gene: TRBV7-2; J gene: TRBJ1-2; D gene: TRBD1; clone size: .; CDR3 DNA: TGTGCCAGCAGCACCGGGACAGCCTATGGCTACACCTTC; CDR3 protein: CASSTGTAYGYTF
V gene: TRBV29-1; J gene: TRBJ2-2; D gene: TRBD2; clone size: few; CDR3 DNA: TGCAGCGTCGCTAGCGGGAGTTCCAACGGGGAGCTGTTTTTT; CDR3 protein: CSVASGSSNGELFF
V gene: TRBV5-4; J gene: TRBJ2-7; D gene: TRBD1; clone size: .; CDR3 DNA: TGTGCCAGCAGCTTGGGCGGTAGGGGGCGCGACGAGCAGTACTTC; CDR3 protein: CASSLGGRGRDEQYF
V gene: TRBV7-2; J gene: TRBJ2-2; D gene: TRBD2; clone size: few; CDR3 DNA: TGTGCCAGCAGACTTAGCGGGAGCAGTGACGGGGAGCTGTTTTTT; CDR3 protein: CASRLSGSSDGELFF
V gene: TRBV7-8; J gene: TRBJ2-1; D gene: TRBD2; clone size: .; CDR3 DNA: TGTGCCAGCAGCCCGCCGACTAGCGGGATGGGAGGGCAGTTCTTC; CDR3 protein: CASSPPTSGMGGQFF
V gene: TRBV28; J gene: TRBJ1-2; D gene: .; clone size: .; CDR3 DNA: TGTGCCAGCAGTGCCTCGTACAGGGCCTCCTATGGCTACACCTTC; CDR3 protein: CASSASYRASYGYTF
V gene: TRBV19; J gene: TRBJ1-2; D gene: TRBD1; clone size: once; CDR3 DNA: TGTGCCAGTAGTCCCCGAAGGGGACAGACCGTCTATGGCTACACCTTC; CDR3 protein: CASSPRRGQTVYGYTF